The 12 T cell receptor beta chains presented below share a single source sample, sequenced in a study of T cells in Graves' hyperthyroidism and ophthalmopathy. Template material for amplifying TCR beta CDR3 regions consisted of RNA transcripts. During a first-round RT-PCR of the TCR CDR3, the HTBI primer set was used. Each CDR3 protein gets one entry after TCRdb re-called the multiplex PCR reads with MiXCR. This sample carries 600,000 to 900,000 distinct CDR3 sequences, about 15% of them seen once, and the ten largest clones take approximately 8%. Sequenced: blood. The receptors derive from a man aged 18-30 years with Graves' hyperthyroidism.

A few counts support this clonotype. The genes are TRBV7-6 and TRBJ2-1; 8 bases line up with TRBD1. With 3 bases clipped from V and 4 bases from J, the junction kept 5 bases outside the gene matches. Per the germline V gene, CDR1 is SGHVS and CDR2 is FNYEAQ. CDR3 size: 15 residues. The CDR3 is CASSLSRGLYNEQFF. The CDR3 coding sequence is TGTGCCAGCAGCTTGAGCAGGGGGCTTTACAATGAGCAGTTCTTC.

V gene TRBV7-9 combines with J gene TRBJ2-7; D assignment may be TRBD1 or TRBD2 (5 bases each). Trimming cost V 5 bases and J 3 bases, with 17 bases left between them. Germline V gene data show CDR1 as SEHNR and CDR2 as FQNEAQ (reference sequence). The CDR3 spans 15 residues. The DNA of the CDR3 is TGTGCCAGCAGCCCCTCCCCGGGGCCAAACTACGAGCAGTACTTC. Encoded protein: CASSPSPGPNYEQYF.

The chain recombines TRBV5-1 with TRBJ2-1; D possibly uses TRBD1 or TRBD2 (5 bases each). The CDR3 runs to 15 residues. Germline CDR1 reads SGHRS; CDR2 reads YFSETQ. The V gene lost 7 bases and the J gene lost 1 base, with 15 bases spanning the gap. CDR3 protein: CASGRDPTSYNEQFF. CDR3 bases: TGCGCCAGCGGCCGGGACCCCACTTCCTACAATGAGCAGTTCTTC.

This clonotype was detected ten times or more. The J gene is TRBJ2-7, the V gene TRBV28; 9 nucleotides match TRBD1. CDR3 size: 14 residues. Germline V gene lookup returns CDR1 MDHEN and CDR2 SYDVKM. The junction had 4 bases not matched to a gene; V was cut back by 2 bases and J by 5 bases. In DNA, the CDR3 is TGTGCCAGCAGTTTAGGGACAGGGAAGAACGAGCAGTACTTC. Protein product: CASSLGTGKNEQYF.

This clonotype was picked up many times. The V and J genes are TRBV30 and TRBJ2-3; TRBD1 agrees at 11 bases. Looked up from germline, CDR1 is GTSNPN and CDR2 is SVGIG (reference sequence). This CDR3 comprises 14 residues. Trimming cost V 4 bases and J 6 bases; bases outside gene matches: 6. This chain's CDR3 is CAWMGQGGWDTQYF. The CDR3 DNA reads TGTGCCTGGATGGGACAGGGGGGGTGGGATACGCAGTATTTT.

This clonotype was counted a few times. J is TRBJ1-2 and V is TRBV24-1; D unresolved. Germline CDR1 reads KGHDR; CDR2 reads SFDVKD. CDR3 length equals 17 residues. V lost 2 bases, J lost 8 bases, and 23 bases lay in between. The CDR3 is CATSDSRASDRREGYTF. CDR3 sequence (DNA): TGTGCCACCAGTGATTCCCGGGCCAGCGATAGAAGGGAGGGCTACACCTTC.

This clonotype showed up many times. The rearrangement joins TRBV30 to TRBJ1-5; D may be TRBD1 (5 bases). Germline V gene lookup returns CDR1 GTSNPN and CDR2 SVGIG (reference sequence). The CDR3 contains 14 residues. Trimming removed 0 bases from V and 6 bases from J, with 12 bases in between. The CDR3: CAWSVQGTGQPQHF. Here the CDR3 DNA reads TGTGCCTGGAGTGTTCAAGGGACCGGTCAGCCCCAGCATTTT.

This clonotype was observed many times. The chain recombines TRBV29-1 with TRBJ2-3, with TRBD2 matching over 8 bases. Trimming at V came to 6 bases and at J to 2 bases, leaving 7 bases not matched to a gene. The CDR3 runs 14 residues. The germline CDR1 and CDR2 sequences are SQVTM and ANQGSEA. CDR3 sequence: CSVPVGGATDTQYF. The CDR3 DNA reads as TGCAGCGTACCGGTCGGGGGGGCCACAGATACGCAGTATTTT.

This clonotype was seen only a few times. V and J are TRBV20-1 and TRBJ2-6, with 9 bases lining up with TRBD2. Germline lookup yields CDR1 DFQATT and CDR2 SNEGSKA (reference sequence). With V trimmed by 6 bases and J by 1 base, 13 bases remained unmatched. This CDR3 spans 18 amino acids. CDR3 amino acids: CSAPPPSGVPSGANVLTF. Here the CDR3 DNA reads TGCAGTGCCCCACCCCCTAGCGGGGTACCGTCTGGGGCCAACGTCCTGACTTTC.

This clonotype appeared a few times. The chain has TRBV7-9 and TRBJ2-7; D not certain. Trimming cost V 0 bases and J 3 bases, with 6 bases left between them. This CDR3 is built from 13 residues. Looked up from germline, CDR1 is SEHNR and CDR2 is FQNEAQ (reference sequence). The CDR3 DNA sequence: TGTGCCAGCAGCTTAGCGTACAACTACGAGCAGTACTTC. Translating gives CASSLAYNYEQYF.

This clonotype was seen repeatedly, ten times or more. The chain combines TRBV28 with TRBJ1-1; perhaps TRBD1 as D (6 bases). Germline CDR1 reads MDHEN; CDR2 reads SYDVKM. The CDR3 is 14 residues long. Trimming cost V 8 bases and J 1 base, with 14 bases left between them. The DNA of the CDR3 is TGTGCCAGCCACCTCGCGGGACAGAACACTGAAGCTTTCTTT. As protein: CASHLAGQNTEAFF.

This clonotype was seen repeatedly, ten times or more. V and J are TRBV28 and TRBJ1-2; the D is unclear. This CDR3 is 14 amino acids long. Germline-derived CDR1 and CDR2 are MDHEN and SYDVKM. V lost 3 bases and J 0 bases, leaving 8 bases between the germline ends. CDR3 bases: TGTGCCAGCAGTTTTTCTGACACTAACTATGGCTACACCTTC. Translation: CASSFSDTNYGYTF.